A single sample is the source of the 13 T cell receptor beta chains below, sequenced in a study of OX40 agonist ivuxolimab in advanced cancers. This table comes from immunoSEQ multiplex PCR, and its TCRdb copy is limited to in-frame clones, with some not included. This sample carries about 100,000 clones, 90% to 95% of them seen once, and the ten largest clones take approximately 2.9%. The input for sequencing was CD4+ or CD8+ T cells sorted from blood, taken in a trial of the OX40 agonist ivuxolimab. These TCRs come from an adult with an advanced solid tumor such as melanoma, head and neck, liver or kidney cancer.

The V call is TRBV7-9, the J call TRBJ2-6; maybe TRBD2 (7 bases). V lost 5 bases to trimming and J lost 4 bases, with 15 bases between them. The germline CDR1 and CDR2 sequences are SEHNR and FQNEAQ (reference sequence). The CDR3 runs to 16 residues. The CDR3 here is CASSPRRGAGANVLTF. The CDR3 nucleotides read TGTGCCAGCAGCCCCCGTCGGGGGGCCGGGGCCAACGTCCTGACTTTC.

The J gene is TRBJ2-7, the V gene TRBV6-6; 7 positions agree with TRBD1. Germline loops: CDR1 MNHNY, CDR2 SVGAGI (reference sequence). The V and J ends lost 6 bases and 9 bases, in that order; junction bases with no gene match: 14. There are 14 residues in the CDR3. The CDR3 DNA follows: TGTGCCAGCAGCGTGGACTCCGGACAGGCAGGGCAGTACTTC. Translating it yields CASSVDSGQAGQYF.

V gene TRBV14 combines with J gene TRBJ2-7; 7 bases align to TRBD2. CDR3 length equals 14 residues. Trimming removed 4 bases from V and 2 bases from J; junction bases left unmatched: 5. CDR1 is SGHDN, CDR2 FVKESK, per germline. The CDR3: CASSPTSAAYEQYF. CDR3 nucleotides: TGTGCCAGCAGCCCTACTAGCGCCGCCTACGAGCAGTACTTC.

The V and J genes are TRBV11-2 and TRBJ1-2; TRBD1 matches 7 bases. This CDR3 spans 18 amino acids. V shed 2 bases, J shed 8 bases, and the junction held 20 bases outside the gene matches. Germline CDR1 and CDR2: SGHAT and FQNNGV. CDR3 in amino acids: CASSLRTLPTGVMGGYTF. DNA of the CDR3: TGTGCCAGCAGCTTACGAACCCTTCCTACAGGGGTAATGGGCGGCTACACCTTC.

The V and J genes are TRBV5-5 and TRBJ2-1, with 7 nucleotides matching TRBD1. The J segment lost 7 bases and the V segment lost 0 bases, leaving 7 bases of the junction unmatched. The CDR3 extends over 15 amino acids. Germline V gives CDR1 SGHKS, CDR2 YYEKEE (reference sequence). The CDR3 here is CASSLGHQTGNEQFF. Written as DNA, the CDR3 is TGTGCCAGCAGCTTGGGCCATCAGACAGGGAATGAGCAGTTCTTC.

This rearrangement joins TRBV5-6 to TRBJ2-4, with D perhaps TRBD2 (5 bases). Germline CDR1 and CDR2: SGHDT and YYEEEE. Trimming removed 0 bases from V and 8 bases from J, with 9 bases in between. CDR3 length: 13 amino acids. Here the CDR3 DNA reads TGTGCCAGCAGCTTGGGCCTCGGGGACATTCAGTACTTC. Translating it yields CASSLGLGDIQYF.

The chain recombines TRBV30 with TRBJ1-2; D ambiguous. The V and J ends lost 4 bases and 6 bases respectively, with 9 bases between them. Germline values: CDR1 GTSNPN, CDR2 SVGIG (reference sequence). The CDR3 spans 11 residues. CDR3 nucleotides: TGTGCCTGGACCGTGGGGAATGGCTACACCTTC. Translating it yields CAWTVGNGYTF. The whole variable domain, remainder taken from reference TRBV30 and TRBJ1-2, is SQTIHQWPATLVQPVGSPLSLECTVEGTSNPNLYWYRQAAGRGLQLLFYSVGIGQISSEVPQNLSASRPQDRQFILSSKKLLLSDSGFYLCAWTVGNGYTFGSGTRLTVV.

The CDR3 protein is CASSLLGGSDYEQYF. The CDR3 coding sequence is TGTGCCAGCAGCTTGTTAGGGGGCTCGGACTACGAGCAGTACTTC. The chain has TRBV5-4 and TRBJ2-7; 7 bases are shared with TRBD1. The V segment lost 1 base and the J segment 3 bases; nucleotides outside the gene matches: 7. Germline V lookup: CDR1 SGHNT, CDR2 YYREEE (reference sequence). CDR3 length equals 15 residues.

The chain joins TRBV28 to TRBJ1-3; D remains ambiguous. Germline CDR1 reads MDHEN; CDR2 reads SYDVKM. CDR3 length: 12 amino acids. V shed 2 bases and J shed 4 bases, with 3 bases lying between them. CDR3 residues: CASSLQGNTIYF. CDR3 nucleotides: TGTGCCAGCAGTTTACAGGGAAACACCATATATTTT.

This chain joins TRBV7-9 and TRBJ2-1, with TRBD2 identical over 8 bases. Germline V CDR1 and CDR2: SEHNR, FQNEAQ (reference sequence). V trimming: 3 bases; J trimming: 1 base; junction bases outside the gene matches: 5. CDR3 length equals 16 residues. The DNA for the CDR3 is TGTGCCAGCAGCTTTCGGCGGGAGGCGTCCTACAATGAGCAGTTCTTC. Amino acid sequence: CASSFRREASYNEQFF. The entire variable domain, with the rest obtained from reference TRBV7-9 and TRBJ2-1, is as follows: DTGVSQNPRHKITKRGQNVTFRCDPISEHNRLYWYRQTLGQGPEFLTYFQNEAQLEKSRLLSDRFSAERPKGSFSTLEIQRTEQGDSAMYLCASSFRREASYNEQFFGPGTRLTVL.

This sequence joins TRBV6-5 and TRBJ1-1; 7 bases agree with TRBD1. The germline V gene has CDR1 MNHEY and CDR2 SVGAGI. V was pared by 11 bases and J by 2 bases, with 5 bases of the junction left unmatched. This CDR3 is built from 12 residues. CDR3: CASRQGNTEAFF. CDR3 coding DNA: TGTGCCTCCAGACAGGGAAACACTGAAGCTTTCTTT.

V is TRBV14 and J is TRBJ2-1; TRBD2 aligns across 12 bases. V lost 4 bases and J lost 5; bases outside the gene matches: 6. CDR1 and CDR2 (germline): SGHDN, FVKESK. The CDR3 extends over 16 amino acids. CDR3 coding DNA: TGTGCCAGCAGCCCTACACTAGCGGGAGGCAACAATGAGCAGTTCTTC. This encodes CASSPTLAGGNNEQFF. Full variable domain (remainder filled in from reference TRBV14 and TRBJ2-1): EAGVTQFPSHSVIEKGQTVTLRCDPISGHDNLYWYRRVMGKEIKFLLHFVKESKQDESGMPNNRFLAERTGGTYSTLKVQPAELEDSGVYFCASSPTLAGGNNEQFFGPGTRLTVL.

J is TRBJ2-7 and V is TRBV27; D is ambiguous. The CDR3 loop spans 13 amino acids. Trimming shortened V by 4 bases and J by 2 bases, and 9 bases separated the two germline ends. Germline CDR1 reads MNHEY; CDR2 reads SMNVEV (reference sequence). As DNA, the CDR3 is TGTGCCAGCAGTTCAAGTGGCCCCTACGAGCAGTACTTC. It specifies CASSSSGPYEQYF.